In its sample, the clone carrying this TCR beta chain was seen a few times. Study processing details: Amplification from reference gene primers served as the basis for estimated nucleated cell counts. Only in-frame clones appear in the TCRdb table, and some are missing; sequencing was by immunoSEQ multiplex PCR. The V and J calls and clone size are taken from that table; D and trimming were inferred from the DNA. The data hold some 200,000 clones, with around 83% observed a single time. The source of the sample is a study of blood T cell repertoires in COVID-19. Study information: Spain, Italy and the United States supplied samples that represented acute and convalescent COVID-19. PBMCs, B-cell-depleted T cells, or T cells were the source of the cDNA or gDNA that made up the material.

The V and J ends lost 7 bases and 2 bases respectively, with 11 bases between them. Germline values: CDR1 LGHNT, CDR2 FRNRAP. CDR3 size: 13 residues. The TCR sequence derives from a woman between 40 and 55 years old who had recovered from COVID-19. The sample was peripheral blood. The chain recombines TRBV12-5 with TRBJ2-5; TRBD2 is a possible D gene (6 bases). The CDR3 nucleotides are TGTGCTAGTGCCCTAGGGACTCAAGAGACCCAGTACTTC. It translates to CASALGTQETQYF.